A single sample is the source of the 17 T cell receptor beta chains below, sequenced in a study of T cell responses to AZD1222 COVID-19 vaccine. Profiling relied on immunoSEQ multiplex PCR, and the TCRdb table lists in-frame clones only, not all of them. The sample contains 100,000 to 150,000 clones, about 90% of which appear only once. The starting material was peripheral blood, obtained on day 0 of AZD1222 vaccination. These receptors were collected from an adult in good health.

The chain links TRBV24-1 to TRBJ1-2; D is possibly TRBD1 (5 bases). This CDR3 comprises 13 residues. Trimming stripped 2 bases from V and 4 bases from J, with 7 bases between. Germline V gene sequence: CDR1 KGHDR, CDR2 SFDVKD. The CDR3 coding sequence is TGTGCCACCAGTGATTCCGGGACCTATGGCTACACCTTC. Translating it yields CATSDSGTYGYTF.

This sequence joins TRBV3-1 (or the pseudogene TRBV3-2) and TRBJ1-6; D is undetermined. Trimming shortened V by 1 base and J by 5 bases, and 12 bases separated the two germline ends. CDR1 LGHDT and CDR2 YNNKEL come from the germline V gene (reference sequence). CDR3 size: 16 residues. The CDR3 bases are TGTGCCAGCAGCCAAGCTCGTGGAGGGAATAATTCACCCCTCCACTTT. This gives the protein CASSQARGGNNSPLHF.

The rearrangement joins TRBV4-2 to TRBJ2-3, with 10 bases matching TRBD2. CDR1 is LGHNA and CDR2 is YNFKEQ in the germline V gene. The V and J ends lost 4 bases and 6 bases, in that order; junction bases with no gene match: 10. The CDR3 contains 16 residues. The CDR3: CASSPLSGGPGDTQYF. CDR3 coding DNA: TGTGCCAGCAGCCCTCTTAGCGGGGGGCCCGGTGATACGCAGTATTTT.

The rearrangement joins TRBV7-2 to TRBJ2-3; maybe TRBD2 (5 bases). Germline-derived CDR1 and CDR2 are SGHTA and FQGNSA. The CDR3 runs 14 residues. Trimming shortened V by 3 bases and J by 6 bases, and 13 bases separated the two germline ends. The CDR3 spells CASSFRNPGDTQYF. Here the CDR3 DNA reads TGTGCCAGCAGCTTCCGAAACCCGGGGGATACGCAGTATTTT.

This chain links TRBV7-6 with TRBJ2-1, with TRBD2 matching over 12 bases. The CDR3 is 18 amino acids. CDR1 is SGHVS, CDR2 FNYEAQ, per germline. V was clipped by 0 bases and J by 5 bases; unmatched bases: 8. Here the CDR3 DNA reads TGTGCCAGCAGCTTAGCCGCGGGGTCTAGCGGGAGGGACAATGAGCAGTTCTTC. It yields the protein CASSLAAGSSGRDNEQFF.

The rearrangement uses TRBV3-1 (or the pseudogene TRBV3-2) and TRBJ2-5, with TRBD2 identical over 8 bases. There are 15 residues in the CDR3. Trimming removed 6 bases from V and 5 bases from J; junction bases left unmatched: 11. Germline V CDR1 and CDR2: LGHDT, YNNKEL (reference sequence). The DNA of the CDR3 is TGTGCCAGCAGTTTTCGACCCTCGGGGGGGGAGACCCAGTACTTC. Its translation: CASSFRPSGGETQYF.

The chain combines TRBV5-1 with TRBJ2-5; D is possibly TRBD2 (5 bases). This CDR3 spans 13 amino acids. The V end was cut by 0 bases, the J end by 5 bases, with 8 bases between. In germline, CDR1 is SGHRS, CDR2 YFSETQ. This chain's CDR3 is CASSLDLAETQYF. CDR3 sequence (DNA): TGCGCCAGCAGCTTGGATTTAGCGGAGACCCAGTACTTC.

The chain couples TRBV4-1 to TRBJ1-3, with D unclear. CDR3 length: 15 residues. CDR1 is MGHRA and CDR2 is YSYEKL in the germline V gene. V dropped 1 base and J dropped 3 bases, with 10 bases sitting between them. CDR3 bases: TGCGCCAGCAGCCAAGTCTTCGTGAGTGGAAACACCATATATTTT. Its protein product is CASSQVFVSGNTIYF.

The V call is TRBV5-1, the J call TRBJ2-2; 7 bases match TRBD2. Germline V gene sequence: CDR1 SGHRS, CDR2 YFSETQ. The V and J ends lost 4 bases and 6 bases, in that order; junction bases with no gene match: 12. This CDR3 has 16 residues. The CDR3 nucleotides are TGCGCCAGCAGCCTCCTTGAGACTAGCCTCGCCGGGGAGCTGTTTTTT. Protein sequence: CASSLLETSLAGELFF.

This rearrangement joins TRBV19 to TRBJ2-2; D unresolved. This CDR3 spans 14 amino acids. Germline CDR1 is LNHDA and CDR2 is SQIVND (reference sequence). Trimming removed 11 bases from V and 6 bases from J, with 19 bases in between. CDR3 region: CASLLGFGPGELFF. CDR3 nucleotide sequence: TGTGCCTCCCTCTTGGGGTTCGGGCCCGGGGAGCTGTTTTTT.

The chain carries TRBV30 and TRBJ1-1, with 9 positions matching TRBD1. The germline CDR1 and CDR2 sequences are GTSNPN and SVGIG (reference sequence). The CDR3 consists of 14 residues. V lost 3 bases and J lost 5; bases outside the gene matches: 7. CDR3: CAWRITGGGTEAFF. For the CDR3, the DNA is TGTGCCTGGAGGATCACAGGGGGCGGAACTGAAGCTTTCTTT.

DNA for the CDR3: TGTGCCAGCAGTCAAAGGAGGGGAGGGACAGATACGCAGTATTTT. Translation: CASSQRRGGTDTQYF. The chain recombines TRBV11-3 with TRBJ2-3; the match to TRBD2 covers 7 bases. The junction had 9 bases not matched to a gene; V was cut back by 6 bases and J by 3 bases. This CDR3 spans 15 amino acids. Germline lookup yields CDR1 SGHNT and CDR2 YENEEA. Full variable domain (outside the CDR3, taken from reference TRBV11-3 and TRBJ2-3): EAGVVQSPRYKIIEKKQPVAFWCNPISGHNTLYWYLQNLGQGPELLIRYENEEAVDDSQLPKDRFSAERLKGVDSTLKIQPAELGDSAVYLCASSQRRGGTDTQYFGPGTRLTVL.

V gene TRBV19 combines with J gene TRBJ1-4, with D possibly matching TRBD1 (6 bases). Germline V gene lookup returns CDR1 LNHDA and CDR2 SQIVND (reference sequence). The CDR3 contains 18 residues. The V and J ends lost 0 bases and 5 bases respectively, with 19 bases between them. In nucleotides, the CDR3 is TGTGCCAGTAGTATAGACCGCAGGGGCCAGAAGGGAAATGAAAAACTGTTTTTT. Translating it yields CASSIDRRGQKGNEKLFF.

DNA of the CDR3: TGCGCCAGCAGCTTGGATTTGGAGACCCAGTACTTC. Translation: CASSLDLETQYF. The J gene is TRBJ2-5, the V gene TRBV5-1; D remains ambiguous. CDR3 length equals 12 residues. Deletions cut 0 bases from V and 5 bases from J, with 5 bases between. Germline-derived CDR1 and CDR2 are SGHRS and YFSETQ.

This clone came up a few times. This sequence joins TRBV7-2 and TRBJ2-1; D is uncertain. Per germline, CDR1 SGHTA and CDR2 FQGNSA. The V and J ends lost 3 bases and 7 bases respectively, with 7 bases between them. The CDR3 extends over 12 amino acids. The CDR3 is CASSLARNEQFF. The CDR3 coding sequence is TGTGCCAGCAGCTTGGCGCGGAATGAGCAGTTCTTC.

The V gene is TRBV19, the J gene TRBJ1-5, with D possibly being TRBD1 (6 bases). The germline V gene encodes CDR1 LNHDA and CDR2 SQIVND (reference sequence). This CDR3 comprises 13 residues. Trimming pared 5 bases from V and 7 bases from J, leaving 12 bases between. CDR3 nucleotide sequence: TGTGCCAGTAGTTCAGGGGTGCGGCAGCCCCAGCATTTT. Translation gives CASSSGVRQPQHF.

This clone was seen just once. CDR3 sequence (DNA): TGTGCCAGCAGGGTACGGCGTGAAGTGGAGGGCTACACCTTC. Its translation is CASRVRREVEGYTF. This chain joins TRBV6-5 and TRBJ1-2; D ambiguous. Trimming removed 6 bases from V and 8 bases from J, with 19 bases in between. The length of the CDR3 is 14 residues. Germline V CDR1 and CDR2: MNHEY, SVGAGI.